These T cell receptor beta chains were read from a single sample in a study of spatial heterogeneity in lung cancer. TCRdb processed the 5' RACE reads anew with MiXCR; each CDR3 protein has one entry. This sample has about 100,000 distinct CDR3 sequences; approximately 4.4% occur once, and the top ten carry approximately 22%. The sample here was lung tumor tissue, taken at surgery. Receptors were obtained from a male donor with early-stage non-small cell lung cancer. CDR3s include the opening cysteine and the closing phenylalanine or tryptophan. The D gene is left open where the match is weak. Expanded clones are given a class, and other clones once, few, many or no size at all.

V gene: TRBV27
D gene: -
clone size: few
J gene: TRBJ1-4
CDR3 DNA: TGTGCCAGCAGTTTATCGCTAGAGAATAATGAAAAACTGTTTTTT
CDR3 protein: CASSLSLENNEKLFF

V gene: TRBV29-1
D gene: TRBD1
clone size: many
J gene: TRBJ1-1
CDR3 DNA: TGCAGCGTCGAAGACAGGGGGGCTCAAGCTTTCTTT
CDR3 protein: CSVEDRGAQAFF

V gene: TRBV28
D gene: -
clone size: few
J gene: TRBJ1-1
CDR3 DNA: TGTGCCAGCAGTTCGGGGTCGGACGGCACTGAAGCTTTCTTT
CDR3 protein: CASSSGSDGTEAFF

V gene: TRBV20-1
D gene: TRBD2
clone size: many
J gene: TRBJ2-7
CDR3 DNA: TGCAGTGCGAACCCGAGACTAGCCCCTACCTACGAGCAGTACTTC
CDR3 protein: CSANPRLAPTYEQYF

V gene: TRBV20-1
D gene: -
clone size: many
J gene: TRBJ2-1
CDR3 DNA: TGCAGTGCTATACCGGCGGGATCGACTCCCGAGCAGTTCTTC
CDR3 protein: CSAIPAGSTPEQFF

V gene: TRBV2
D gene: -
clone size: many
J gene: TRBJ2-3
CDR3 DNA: TGTGCCAGCAGTGTAGGGGCGGAGGGAGATACGCAGTATTTT
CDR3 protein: CASSVGAEGDTQYF

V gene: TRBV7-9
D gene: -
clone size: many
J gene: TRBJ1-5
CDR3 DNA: TGTGCCAGCAGCTTTGAGCGGGGAAGGCCCCAGCATTTT
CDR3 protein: CASSFERGRPQHF

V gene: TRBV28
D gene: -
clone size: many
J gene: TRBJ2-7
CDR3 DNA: TGTGCCAGCGGAGGGACACTGGCTACGTTGCAGTACTTC
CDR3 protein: CASGGTLATLQYF

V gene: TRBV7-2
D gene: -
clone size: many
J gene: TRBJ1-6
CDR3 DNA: TGTGCCAGCAGCTTAGGCGGGACGCACAATTCACCCCTCCACTTT
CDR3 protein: CASSLGGTHNSPLHF

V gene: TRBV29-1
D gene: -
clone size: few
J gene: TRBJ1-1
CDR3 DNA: TGCAGCGCCAATTTCCAGCGGAACACTGAAGCTTTCTTT
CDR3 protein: CSANFQRNTEAFF

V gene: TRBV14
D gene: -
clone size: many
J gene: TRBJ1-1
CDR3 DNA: TGTGCCAGCAGCCTCCTTATGAACACTGAAGCTTTCTTT
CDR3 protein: CASSLLMNTEAFF

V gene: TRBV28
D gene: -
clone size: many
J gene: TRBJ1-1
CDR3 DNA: TGTGCCAGCAGTTTCCGGGGAGGGTACACTGAAGCTTTCTTT
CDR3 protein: CASSFRGGYTEAFF

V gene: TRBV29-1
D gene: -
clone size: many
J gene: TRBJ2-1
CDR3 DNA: TGCAGCGTTGCAATGAGCTCCTACAATGAGCAGTTCTTC
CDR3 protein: CSVAMSSYNEQFF

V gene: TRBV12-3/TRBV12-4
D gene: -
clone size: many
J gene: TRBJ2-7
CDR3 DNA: TGTGCCAGCAGTCGCCGCGCCGTCCTCTACGAGCAGTACTTC
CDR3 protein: CASSRRAVLYEQYF

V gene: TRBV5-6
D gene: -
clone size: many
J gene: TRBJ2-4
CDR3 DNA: TGTGCCAGCAGCTCCTCTGGGGCCCCACTCAACATTCAGTACTTC
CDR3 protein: CASSSSGAPLNIQYF

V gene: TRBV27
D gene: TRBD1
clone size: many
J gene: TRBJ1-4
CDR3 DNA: TGTGCCAGCAGTTCATACGCAAGGGACAGGGGTGAAAAACTGTTTTTT
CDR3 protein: CASSSYARDRGEKLFF

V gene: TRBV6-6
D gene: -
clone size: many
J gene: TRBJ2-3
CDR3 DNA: TGTGCCAGCAGAAGCCCGGGATGGACAGATACGCAGTATTTT
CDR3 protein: CASRSPGWTDTQYF

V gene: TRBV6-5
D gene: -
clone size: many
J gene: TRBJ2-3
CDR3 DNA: TGTGCCAGCAGTACACCCTTTTTAGGGGCTACGCAGTATTTT
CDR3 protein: CASSTPFLGATQYF

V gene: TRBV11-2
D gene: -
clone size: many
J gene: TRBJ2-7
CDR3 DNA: TGTGCCAGCAGCTTAGATCCAGGGAGCTACGAGCAGTACTTC
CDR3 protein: CASSLDPGSYEQYF

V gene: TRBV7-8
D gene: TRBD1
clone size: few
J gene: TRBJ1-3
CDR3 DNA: TGTGCCAGCAGCTTGACAGGGCCTGGAAACACCATATATTTT
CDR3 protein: CASSLTGPGNTIYF

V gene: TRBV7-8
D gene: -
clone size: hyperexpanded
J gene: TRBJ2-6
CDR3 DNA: TGTGCCAGCAGCTTAGTAGGTCAGGGACCCTTAGCTGGGGCCAACGTCCTGACTTTC
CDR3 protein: CASSLVGQGPLAGANVLTF

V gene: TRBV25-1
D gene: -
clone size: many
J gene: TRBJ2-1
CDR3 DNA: TGTGCCAGCAGACAGGACGGGTACAATGAGCAGTTCTTC
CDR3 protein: CASRQDGYNEQFF

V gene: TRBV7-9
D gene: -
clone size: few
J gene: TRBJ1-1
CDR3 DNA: TGTGCCAGCAGCCTAAAGACAGCTTACACTGAAGCTTTCTTT
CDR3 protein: CASSLKTAYTEAFF

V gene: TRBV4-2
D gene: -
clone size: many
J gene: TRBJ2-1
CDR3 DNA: TGTGCCAGCAGCCATGAAACAGGGACCTCCTACAATGAGCAGTTCTTC
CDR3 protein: CASSHETGTSYNEQFF

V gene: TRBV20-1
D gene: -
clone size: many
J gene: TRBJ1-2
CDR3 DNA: TGCAGTTCAGGGCGGGGGTATGATGGCTACACCTTC
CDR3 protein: CSSGRGYDGYTF

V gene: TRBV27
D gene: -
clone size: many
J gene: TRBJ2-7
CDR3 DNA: TGTGCCAGCAGTTTTGGTGGTGCCCTCGGGCGCGAGCAGTACTTC
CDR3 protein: CASSFGGALGREQYF

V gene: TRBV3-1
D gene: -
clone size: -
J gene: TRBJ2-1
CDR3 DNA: TGTGCCAGCAGCCAGGTGGGACCGGGGAATGAGCAGTTCTTC
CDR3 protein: CASSQVGPGNEQFF

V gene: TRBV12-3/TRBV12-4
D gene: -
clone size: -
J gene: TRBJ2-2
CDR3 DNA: TGTGCCAGCAGCAAGAACACCGGGAAGCTGTTTTTT
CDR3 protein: CASSKNTGKLFF

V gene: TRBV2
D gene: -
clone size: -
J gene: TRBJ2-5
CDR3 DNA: TGTGCCAGCAGTGAAGTCACACCCCAAGAGACCCAGTACTTC
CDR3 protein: CASSEVTPQETQYF

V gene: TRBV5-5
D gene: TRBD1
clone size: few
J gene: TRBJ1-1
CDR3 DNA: TGTGCCAGCAGCTTGCTAAGGACAGGGGACACTGAAGCTTTCTTT
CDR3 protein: CASSLLRTGDTEAFF

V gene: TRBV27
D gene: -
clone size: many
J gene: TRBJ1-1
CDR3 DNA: TGTGCCAGCAGTTTAGCCGATGGGGGCACTGAAGCTTTCTTT
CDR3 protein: CASSLADGGTEAFF

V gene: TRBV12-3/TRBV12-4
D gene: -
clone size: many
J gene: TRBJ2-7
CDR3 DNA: TGTGCCAGCAGCCCCGGTAGGCATCCCTACGAGCAGTACTTC
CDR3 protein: CASSPGRHPYEQYF

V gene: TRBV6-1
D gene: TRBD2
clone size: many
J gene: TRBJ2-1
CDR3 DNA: TGTGCCAGCACACTAGCGGGAGGAAATGAGCAGTTCTTC
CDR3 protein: CASTLAGGNEQFF

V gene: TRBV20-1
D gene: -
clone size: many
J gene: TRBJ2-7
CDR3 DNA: TGCAGTGCCCAATTCTACGAGCAGTACTTC
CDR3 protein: CSAQFYEQYF

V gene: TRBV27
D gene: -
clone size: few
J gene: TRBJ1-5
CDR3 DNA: TGTGCCAGCAGAATGTGGTACTATAGCAATCAGCCCCAGCATTTT
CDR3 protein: CASRMWYYSNQPQHF

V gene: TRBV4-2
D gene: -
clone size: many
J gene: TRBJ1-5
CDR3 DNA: TGTGCCAGCAGCCAAGATCTTACCTTGCCAAATCAGCCCCAGCATTTT
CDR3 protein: CASSQDLTLPNQPQHF

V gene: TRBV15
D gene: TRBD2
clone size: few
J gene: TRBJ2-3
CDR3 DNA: TGTGCCACCAGCTGGACTAGCGGAATCACAGATACGCAGTATTTT
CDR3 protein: CATSWTSGITDTQYF

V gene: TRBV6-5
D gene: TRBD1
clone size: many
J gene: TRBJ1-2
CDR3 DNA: TGTGCCAGCAGATCTACTCCGGGACAGTGGAACTACGGCTACACCTTC
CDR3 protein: CASRSTPGQWNYGYTF

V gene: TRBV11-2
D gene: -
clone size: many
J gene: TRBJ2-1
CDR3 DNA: TGTGCCAGCAGCTCGACATCATTGCTCAATGAGCAGTTCTTC
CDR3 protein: CASSSTSLLNEQFF

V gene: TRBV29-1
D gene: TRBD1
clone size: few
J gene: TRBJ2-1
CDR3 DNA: TGCAGCGTTGTCGACAGGGTAAATTTGAATGAGCAGTTCTTC
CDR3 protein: CSVVDRVNLNEQFF

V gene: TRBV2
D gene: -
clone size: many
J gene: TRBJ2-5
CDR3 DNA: TGTGCCAGCAGGCGGGCGGAGGGAGAGACCCAGTACTTC
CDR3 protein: CASRRAEGETQYF

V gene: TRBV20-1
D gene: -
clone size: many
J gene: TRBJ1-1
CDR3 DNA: TGCAGTGCTAGGTCCAGCTTACGCCCCACTGAAGCTTTCTTT
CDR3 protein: CSARSSLRPTEAFF

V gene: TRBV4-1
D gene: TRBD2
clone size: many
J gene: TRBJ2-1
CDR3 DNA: TGCGCCAGCAGCCAAGATCACGCGGGAGTTAGTAATGAGCAGTTCTTC
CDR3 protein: CASSQDHAGVSNEQFF

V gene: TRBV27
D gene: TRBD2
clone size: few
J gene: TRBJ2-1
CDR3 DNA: TGTGCCAGCACCCGGGGACTAGCGGGCGGAAACAATGAGCAGTTCTTC
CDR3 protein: CASTRGLAGGNNEQFF

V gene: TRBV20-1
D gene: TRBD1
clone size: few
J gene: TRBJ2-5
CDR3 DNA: TGCAGTGCGAAAAGGGGGCGACAAGAGACCCAGTACTTC
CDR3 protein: CSAKRGRQETQYF

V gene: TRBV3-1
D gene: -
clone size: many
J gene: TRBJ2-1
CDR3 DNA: TGTGCCAGCAGCCAATGGCTCAGCTCCTACAATGAGCAGTTCTTC
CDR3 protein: CASSQWLSSYNEQFF